This T cell receptor (beta chain) was found in a study of cytomegalovirus exposure and HLA in healthy donors. To note about this clone: As yet, its antigen is unknown.

PCR employed 60 Vbeta and 13 Jbeta primers. Here immunoSEQ multiplex PCR was the method, and the copy in TCRdb shows in-frame clones only, minus some. The data hold about 91,000 clones, with roughly 86% observed a single time. Study-level points and caveats: Being productive about 90% or about 30% of the time was typical of most TCR beta V segments in an earlier analysis. The authors confirmed in vitro that three CMV-associated chains were specific for CMV antigens.

In germline, CDR1 is MDHEN, CDR2 SYDVKM. The ends were cut back, 5 bases at V and 5 bases at J, with 19 bases in the middle. The CDR3 sequence is 15 residues long. The rearrangement links TRBV28 to TRBJ2-7; perhaps TRBD2 as D (6 bases). The sequenced material came from PBMCs. The TCR was taken from a man aged 30 to 39 in good health and CMV-seropositive. CDR3 protein: CASSTRLGNQDEQYF. The DNA of the CDR3 is TGTGCCAGCAGTACTCGACTAGGGAATCAAGACGAGCAGTACTTC.